This entry describes one T cell receptor beta chain. CDR3 length: 14 residues. V lost 3 bases to trimming and J lost 0 bases, with 9 bases between them. Germline CDR1 reads MNHNY; CDR2 reads SVGAGI (reference sequence). Original processing notes: Estimates of nucleated cell counts were drawn from the amplification of reference gene primers. Only in-frame clones appear in the TCRdb table, and some are missing; sequencing was by immunoSEQ multiplex PCR. V and J calls and clone size follow that table, whereas D and trimming were derived from the DNA. The sample comprises around 200,000 clones, about four fifths of which are singletons, and just over 8.5% rests with the top ten. These data are taken from a study of blood T cell repertoires in COVID-19. Across the whole study: Samples came from the United States, Italy and Spain, spanning acute and convalescent COVID-19.

This rearrangement joins TRBV6-6 to TRBJ2-7; tentatively, D is TRBD1 (6 bases). Sequencing input: peripheral blood. This TCR was recovered from a man aged 35 to 55 with active or convalescent COVID-19. CDR3 region: CASSYNRDSYEQYF. The CDR3 nucleotides are TGTGCCAGCAGTTATAACAGGGACTCCTACGAGCAGTACTTC.